This T cell receptor (beta chain) stems from a study of spatial heterogeneity in lung cancer. Looking at the study overall: The mean occurrence of each unique TCR and UMI combination in raw reads exceeded eight.

Sample time point: sample taken at primary tumor resection. The sequenced material consisted of unsorted whole RNA from tumor, nontumor lung or frozen PBMC. There were approximately 69 donors, all of them untreated patients with early-stage non-small cell lung cancer. A distinct unique molecular identifier was carried by each TCR cDNA molecule. TCRdb called the 5' RACE reads again in MiXCR, with one record for every CDR3 protein. The repertoire holds more than 35,000 distinct CDR3 sequences, with 5.2% as singletons. Trimming left V 2 bases short and J 6 bases short, with 7 bases between. Germline V gene data show CDR1 as KGHSY and CDR2 as FQNENV. The CDR3 is 12 residues long. Overall study results and limits: There were more appearances of ubiquitous expanded tumor TCRs in blood at resection than at follow-up.

This clonotype was counted only a few times. Antigen unknown. The TCR was taken from a female donor with early-stage non-small cell lung cancer. The material sequenced was PBMCs, taken at surgery. The genes are TRBV16 and TRBJ1-2; D call uncertain. CDR3 sequence reads: CASSQDWNGYTF. The CDR3 coding sequence is TGTGCCAGCAGCCAAGACTGGAATGGCTACACCTTC. Based on the CDR3 plus reference TRBV16 and TRBJ1-2, the full variable domain is GEEVAQTPKHLVRGEGQKAKLYCAPIKGHSYVFWYQQVLKNEFKFLISFQNENVFDETGMPKERFSAKCLPNSPCSLEIQATKLEDSAVYFCASSQDWNGYTFGSGTRLTVV.